The rows below give T cell receptor beta chains drawn from one sample of a study of control samples from healthy donors and cancer patients. Assay: immunoSEQ multiplex PCR; the TCRdb copy retains only in-frame clones and omits some. The data show 110,000 to 150,000 clones, roughly 90% seen once. Sequencing used blood. The receptors shown here come from a young man in good health. CDR3s include the opening cysteine and the closing phenylalanine or tryptophan. The D gene is left open where the match is weak. Clone size is given for some rows only: seen once, a few or many times, or a class if the clone is expanded.

d_call,j_call,clone_size,v_call,cdr3_nt,cdr3_aa
TRBD2,TRBJ2-1,NA,TRBV2,TGTGCCAGCAGTGAATCGCCGGGAGGCTACAATGAGCAGTTCTTC,CASSESPGGYNEQFF
TRBD1,TRBJ2-4,few,TRBV5-8,TGTGCCAGCAGCACCGGGACAGAACTAGCCAAAAACATTCAGTACTTC,CASSTGTELAKNIQYF
NA,TRBJ2-7,NA,TRBV24-1,TGTGCCACCAGTGATTTGTGTTGGAGACAGGTCCAGGGCTACTTC,CATSDLCWRQVQGYF
NA,TRBJ2-2,NA,TRBV16,TGTGCCAGCAGCCAATCGGGGGGGACAACCGGTGCGAACACCGGGGAGCTGTTTTTT,CASSQSGGTTGANTGELFF
NA,TRBJ2-7,NA,TRBV28,TGTGCCAGCAGTTTAGAGGAGCAGTACTTC,CASSLEEQYF
NA,TRBJ2-3,few,TRBV6-4,TGTGCCAGCAGTGATAGCCCTGGGGGTTCAGATACGCAGTATTTT,CASSDSPGGSDTQYF
TRBD1,TRBJ2-7,once,TRBV4-1,TGCGCCAGCAGCCAGGGGACAGGGGGAGGGTACGAGCAGTACTTC,CASSQGTGGGYEQYF
TRBD1,TRBJ1-6,NA,TRBV19,TGTGCCAGTAGTATAGTCGACAGGGCCAATTCACCCCTCCACTTT,CASSIVDRANSPLHF
NA,TRBJ2-7,NA,TRBV19,TGTGCCAGTACGGATCGCGGCAATGCCTACGAGCAGTACTTC,CASTDRGNAYEQYF
NA,TRBJ1-5,once,TRBV7-9,TGTGCCAGCAGCCCGGACGGTCCTAGCAATCAGCCCCAGCATTTT,CASSPDGPSNQPQHF
NA,TRBJ1-2,NA,TRBV18,TGTGCCAGCTCACCGGACAGCGGCTCCAACTATGGCTACACCTTC,CASSPDSGSNYGYTF
NA,TRBJ1-6,few,TRBV15,TGTGCCACCAGCAGAGATTTGGCTAGAGGGAATTCACCCCTCCACTTT,CATSRDLARGNSPLHF
TRBD1,TRBJ1-1,NA,TRBV7-2,TGTGCCAGCAGCACGGACAGGGGGTTCACTGAAGCTTTCTTT,CASSTDRGFTEAFF
NA,TRBJ2-3,NA,TRBV3-1/TRBV3-2,TGTGCCAGCAGCCGTCCGGACTCCTCTAGCACAGATACGCAGTATTTT,CASSRPDSSSTDTQYF
NA,TRBJ1-1,NA,TRBV11-2,TGTGCCAGCAGCTTAGGGTCCGCCCTTGAAGCTTTCTTT,CASSLGSALEAFF
NA,TRBJ2-7,NA,TRBV19,TGTGCCAGTAGTATCGGACCGCAGAGCTACGAGCAGTACTTC,CASSIGPQSYEQYF
NA,TRBJ1-5,NA,TRBV30,TGTGCCTGGAGTGCCGGACGGAGGGGTTGGGGGCCCCAGCATTTT,CAWSAGRRGWGPQHF
TRBD2,TRBJ2-3,few,TRBV3-1/TRBV3-2,TGTGCCAGCAGCCAACCTCGACTAGCGGGGGAGAGAACAGATACGCAGTATTTT,CASSQPRLAGERTDTQYF
TRBD1,TRBJ1-1,NA,TRBV29-1,TGCAGCGCGGACAGGGAGAGCACTGAAGCTTTCTTT,CSADRESTEAFF
NA,TRBJ2-7,NA,TRBV7-2,TGTGCCAGCAGCGTCATAGCCTCTTCTCGCGGGGAGCAGTACTTC,CASSVIASSRGEQYF
TRBD1,TRBJ2-7,NA,TRBV11-3,TGTGCCAGCAGCTCGCGGTCGGGACAGTTTTTGGAGCAGTACTTC,CASSSRSGQFLEQYF
TRBD1,TRBJ1-4,few,TRBV5-6,TGTGCCAGCAGCTGGTCTACCGGGACAGGGTCTGAAAAACTGTTTTTT,CASSWSTGTGSEKLFF
NA,TRBJ1-2,once,TRBV12-3/TRBV12-4,TGTGCCAGCAGTTTCCGGGGCGGCGGCTACACCTTC,CASSFRGGGYTF
NA,TRBJ1-1,NA,TRBV7-9,TGTGCCAGCAGCTTGGGACGGATGAACACTGAAGCTTTCTTT,CASSLGRMNTEAFF
NA,TRBJ2-3,NA,TRBV2,TGTGCCAGCAGTGTACGGACCACAGATACGCAGTATTTT,CASSVRTTDTQYF
NA,TRBJ1-5,NA,TRBV19,TGTGCCAGTAGTATAAGGTGGACAGATAGCAATCAGCCCCAGCATTTT,CASSIRWTDSNQPQHF
NA,TRBJ2-5,NA,TRBV5-1,TGCGCCAGCAGGACCGGGCAGGCCCTTCAAGAGACCCAGTACTTC,CASRTGQALQETQYF
TRBD1,TRBJ2-2,NA,TRBV7-6,TGTGCCAGCAGCCCCCGGCAGGGGGTCACCGGGGAGCTGTTTTTT,CASSPRQGVTGELFF